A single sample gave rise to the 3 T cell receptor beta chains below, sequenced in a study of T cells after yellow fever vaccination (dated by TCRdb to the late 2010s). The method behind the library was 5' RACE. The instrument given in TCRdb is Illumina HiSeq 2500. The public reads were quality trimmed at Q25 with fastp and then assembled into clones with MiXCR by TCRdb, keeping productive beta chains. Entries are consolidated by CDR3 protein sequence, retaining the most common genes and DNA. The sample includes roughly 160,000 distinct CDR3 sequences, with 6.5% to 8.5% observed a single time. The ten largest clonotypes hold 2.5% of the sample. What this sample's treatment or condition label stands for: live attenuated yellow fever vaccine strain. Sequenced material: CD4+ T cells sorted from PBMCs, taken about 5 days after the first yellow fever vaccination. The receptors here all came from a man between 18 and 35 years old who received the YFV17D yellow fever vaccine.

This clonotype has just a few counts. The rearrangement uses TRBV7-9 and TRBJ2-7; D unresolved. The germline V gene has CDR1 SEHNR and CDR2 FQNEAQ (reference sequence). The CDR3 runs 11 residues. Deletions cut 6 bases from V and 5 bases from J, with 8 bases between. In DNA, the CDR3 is TGTGCCAGCAGTCCGGGTCACGAGCAGTACTTC. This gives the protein CASSPGHEQYF.

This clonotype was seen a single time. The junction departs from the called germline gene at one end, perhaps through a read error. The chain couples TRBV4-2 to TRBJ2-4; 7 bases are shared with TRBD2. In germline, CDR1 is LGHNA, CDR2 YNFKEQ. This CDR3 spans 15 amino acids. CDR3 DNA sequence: TGTGCCATCAGCCCCTGGCTCCGCGGGGGAGACATTCAGTACTTC. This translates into CAISPWLRGGDIQYF.

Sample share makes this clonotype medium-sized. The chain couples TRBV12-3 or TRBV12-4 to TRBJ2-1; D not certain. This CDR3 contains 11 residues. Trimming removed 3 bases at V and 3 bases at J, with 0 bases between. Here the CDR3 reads CASSFYNEQFF. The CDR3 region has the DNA TGTGCCAGCAGTTTCTACAATGAGCAGTTCTTC.